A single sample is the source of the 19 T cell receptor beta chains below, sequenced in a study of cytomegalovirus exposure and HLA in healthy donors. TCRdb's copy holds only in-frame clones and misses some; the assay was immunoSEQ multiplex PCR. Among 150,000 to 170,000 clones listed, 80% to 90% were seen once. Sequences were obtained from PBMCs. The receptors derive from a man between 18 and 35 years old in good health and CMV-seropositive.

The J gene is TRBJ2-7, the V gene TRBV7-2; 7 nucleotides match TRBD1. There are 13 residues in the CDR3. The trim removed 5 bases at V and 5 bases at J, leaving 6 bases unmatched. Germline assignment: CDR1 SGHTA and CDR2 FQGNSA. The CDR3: CASSLLTGDEQYF. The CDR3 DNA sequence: TGTGCCAGCAGCCTCCTAACAGGGGACGAGCAGTACTTC.

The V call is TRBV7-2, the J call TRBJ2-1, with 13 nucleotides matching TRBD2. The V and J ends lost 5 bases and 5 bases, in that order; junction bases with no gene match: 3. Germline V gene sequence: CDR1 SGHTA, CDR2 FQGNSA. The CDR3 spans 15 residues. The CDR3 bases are TGTGCCAGCAGCCTGGGACTAGCGGGGAACAATGAGCAGTTCTTC. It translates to CASSLGLAGNNEQFF.

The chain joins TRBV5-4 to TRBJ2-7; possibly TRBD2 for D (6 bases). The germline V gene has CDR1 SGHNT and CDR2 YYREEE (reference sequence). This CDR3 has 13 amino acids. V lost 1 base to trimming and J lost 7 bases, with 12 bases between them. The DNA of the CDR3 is TGTGCCAGCAGCTTGCAGGGACTCGGTGAGCAGTACTTC. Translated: CASSLQGLGEQYF. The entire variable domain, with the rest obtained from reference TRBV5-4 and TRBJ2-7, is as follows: ETGVTQSPTHLIKTRGQQVTLRCSSQSGHNTVSWYQQALGQGPQFIFQYYREEENGRGNFPPRFSGLQFPNYSSELNVNALELDDSALYLCASSLQGLGEQYFGPGTRLTVT.

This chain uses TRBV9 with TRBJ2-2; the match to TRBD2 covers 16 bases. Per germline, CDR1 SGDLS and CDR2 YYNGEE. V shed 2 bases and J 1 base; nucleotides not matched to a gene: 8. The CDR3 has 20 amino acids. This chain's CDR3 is CASSVPGTSGRDLNTGELFF. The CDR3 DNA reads TGTGCCAGCAGCGTCCCCGGGACTAGCGGGAGGGACCTGAACACCGGGGAGCTGTTTTTT.

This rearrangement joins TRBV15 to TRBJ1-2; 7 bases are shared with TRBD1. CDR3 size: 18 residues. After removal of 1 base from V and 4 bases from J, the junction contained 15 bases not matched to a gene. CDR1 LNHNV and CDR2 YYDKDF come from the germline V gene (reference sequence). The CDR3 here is CATSRARPTQGQRYGYTF. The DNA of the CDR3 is TGTGCCACCAGCAGAGCCCGACCGACACAGGGGCAGCGCTATGGCTACACCTTC.

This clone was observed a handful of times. The DNA for the CDR3 is TGCAGCGTTGCCCGGACAGGGGGCCTCTATGGCTACACCTTC. It yields the protein CSVARTGGLYGYTF. The chain carries TRBV29-1 and TRBJ1-2, with 11 bases fitting TRBD1. Losses at the gene ends were 4 bases for V and 4 bases for J; bases not matched to a gene: 5. This CDR3 contains 14 residues. CDR1 SQVTM and CDR2 ANQGSEA come from the germline V gene.

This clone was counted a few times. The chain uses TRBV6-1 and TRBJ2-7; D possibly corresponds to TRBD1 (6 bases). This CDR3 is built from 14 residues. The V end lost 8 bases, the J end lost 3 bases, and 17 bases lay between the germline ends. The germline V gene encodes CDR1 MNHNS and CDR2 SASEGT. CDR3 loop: CASLLGTSIYEQYF. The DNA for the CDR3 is TGTGCCAGCCTTCTGGGGACATCTATCTACGAGCAGTACTTC.

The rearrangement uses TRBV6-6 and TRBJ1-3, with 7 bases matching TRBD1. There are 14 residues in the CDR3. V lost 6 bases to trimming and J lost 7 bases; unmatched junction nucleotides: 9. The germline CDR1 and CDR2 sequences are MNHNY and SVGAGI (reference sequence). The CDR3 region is CASRTQGVLNTIYF. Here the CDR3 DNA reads TGTGCCAGCAGAACGCAGGGGGTCCTGAACACCATATATTTT.

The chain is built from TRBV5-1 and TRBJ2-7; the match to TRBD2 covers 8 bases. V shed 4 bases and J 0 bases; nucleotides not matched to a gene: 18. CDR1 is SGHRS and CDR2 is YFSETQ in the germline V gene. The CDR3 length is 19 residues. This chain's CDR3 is CASSEGERGIAIHSYEQYF. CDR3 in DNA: TGCGCCAGCAGCGAAGGCGAGCGGGGGATCGCGATTCACTCCTACGAGCAGTACTTC.

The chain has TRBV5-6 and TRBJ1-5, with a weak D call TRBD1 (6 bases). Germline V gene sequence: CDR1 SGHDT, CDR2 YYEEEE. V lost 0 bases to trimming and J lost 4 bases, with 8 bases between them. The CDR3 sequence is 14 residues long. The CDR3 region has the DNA TGTGCCAGCAGCTTGGGGACAGTAAATCAGCCCCAGCATTTT. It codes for CASSLGTVNQPQHF.

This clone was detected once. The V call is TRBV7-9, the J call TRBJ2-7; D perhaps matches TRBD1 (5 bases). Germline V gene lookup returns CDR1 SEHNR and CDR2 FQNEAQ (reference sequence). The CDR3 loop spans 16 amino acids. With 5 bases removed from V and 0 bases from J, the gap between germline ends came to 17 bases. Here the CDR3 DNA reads TGTGCCAGCAGCCCGTTAGACAGTCCCAACTCCTACGAGCAGTACTTC. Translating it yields CASSPLDSPNSYEQYF.

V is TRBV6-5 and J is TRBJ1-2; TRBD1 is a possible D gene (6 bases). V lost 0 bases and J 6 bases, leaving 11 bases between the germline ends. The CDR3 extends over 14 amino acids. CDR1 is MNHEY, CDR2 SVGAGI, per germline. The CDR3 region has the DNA TGTGCCAGCAGTTACTCGGGGGGGGCGAATGGCTACACCTTC. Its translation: CASSYSGGANGYTF.

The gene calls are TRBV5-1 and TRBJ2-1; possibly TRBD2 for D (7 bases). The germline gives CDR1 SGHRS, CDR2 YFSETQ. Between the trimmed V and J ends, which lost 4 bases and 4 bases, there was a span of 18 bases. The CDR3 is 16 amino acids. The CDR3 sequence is CASSLRGLAEYNEQFF. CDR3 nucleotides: TGCGCCAGCAGCCTCCGGGGGCTAGCGGAGTACAATGAGCAGTTCTTC.

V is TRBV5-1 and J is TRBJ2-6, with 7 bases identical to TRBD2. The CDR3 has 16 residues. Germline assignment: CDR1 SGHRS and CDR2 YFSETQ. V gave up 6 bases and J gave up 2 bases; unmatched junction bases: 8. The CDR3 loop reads CASTLGGGAGANVLTF. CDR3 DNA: TGCGCCAGCACCCTGGGGGGAGGGGCTGGGGCCAACGTCCTGACTTTC.

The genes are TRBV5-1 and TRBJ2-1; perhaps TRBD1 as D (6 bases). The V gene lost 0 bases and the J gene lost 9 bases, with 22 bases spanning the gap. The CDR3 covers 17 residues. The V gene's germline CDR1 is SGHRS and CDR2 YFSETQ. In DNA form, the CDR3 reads TGCGCCAGCAGCTTGGAGGTAATGTCAGGGGCGAGGGGTGAGCAGTTCTTC. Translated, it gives CASSLEVMSGARGEQFF.

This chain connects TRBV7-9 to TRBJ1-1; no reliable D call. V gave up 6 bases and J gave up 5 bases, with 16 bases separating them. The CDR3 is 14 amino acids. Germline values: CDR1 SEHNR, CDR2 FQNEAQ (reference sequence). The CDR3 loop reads CASRPGLESTEAFF. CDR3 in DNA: TGTGCCAGCAGACCTGGACTAGAGTCAACTGAAGCTTTCTTT. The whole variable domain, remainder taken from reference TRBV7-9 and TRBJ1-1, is DTGVSQNPRHKITKRGQNVTFRCDPISEHNRLYWYRQTLGQGPEFLTYFQNEAQLEKSRLLSDRFSAERPKGSFSTLEIQRTEQGDSAMYLCASRPGLESTEAFFGQGTRLTVV.

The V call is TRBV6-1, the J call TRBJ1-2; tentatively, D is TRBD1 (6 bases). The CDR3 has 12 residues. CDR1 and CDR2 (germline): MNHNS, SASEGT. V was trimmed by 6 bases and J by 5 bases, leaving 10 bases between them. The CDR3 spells CASSYRAYGYTF. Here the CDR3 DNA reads TGTGCCAGCAGCTACAGGGCTTATGGCTACACCTTC.

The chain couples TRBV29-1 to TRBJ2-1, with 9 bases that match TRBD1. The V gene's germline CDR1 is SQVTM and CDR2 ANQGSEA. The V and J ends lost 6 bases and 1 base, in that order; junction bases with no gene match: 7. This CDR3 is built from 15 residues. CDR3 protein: CSVRGGQGSYNEQFF. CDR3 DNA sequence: TGCAGCGTGCGAGGAGGACAGGGGTCCTACAATGAGCAGTTCTTC.

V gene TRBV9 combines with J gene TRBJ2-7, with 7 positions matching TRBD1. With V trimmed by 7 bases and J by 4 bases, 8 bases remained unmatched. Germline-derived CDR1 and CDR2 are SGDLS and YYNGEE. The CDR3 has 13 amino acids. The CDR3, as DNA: TGTGCCAGCGCCGGGACAGCGAGTTACGAGCAGTACTTC. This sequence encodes CASAGTASYEQYF. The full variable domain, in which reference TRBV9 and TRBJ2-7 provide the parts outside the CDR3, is DSGVTQTPKHLITATGQRVTLRCSPRSGDLSVYWYQQSLDQGLQFLIQYYNGEERAKGNILERFSAQQFPDLHSELNLSSLELGDSALYFCASAGTASYEQYFGPGTRLTVT.